The clone carrying this T cell receptor beta chain showed up just a few times. Its ends do not fully match the called genes, so a read error is possible. This sample is part of a study of tumor and adjacent non-tumor tissue in lung cancer. TCRbeta libraries were built with three rounds of nested PCR, modified from ARM-PCR. Each CDR3 protein is one row after TCRdb ran MiXCR on the multiplex PCR reads. Of about 86,000 distinct CDR3 sequences listed, roughly three quarters were seen once; the top ten hold roughly a fifth. This sample's RNA came from whole unsorted tissue. Distant lung tissue was collected more than 3 cm away from the tumor edge. Newly diagnosed lung cancer patients had thoracic surgery in China, August–November 2014, without prior chemotherapy. This receptor was obtained from a woman aged 45-65 years with non-small cell lung cancer. Sequencing was performed on distant non-tumor lung tissue.

CDR3 protein: CVSSWGVDTGELFF. The CDR3, as DNA: TGTGTCAGCAGCTGGGGTGTCGACACTGGGGAGCTGTTTTTT. V is TRBV5-6 and J is TRBJ2-2, with D unresolved. The CDR3 totals 14 residues. CDR1 and CDR2 (germline): SGHDT, YYEEEE.